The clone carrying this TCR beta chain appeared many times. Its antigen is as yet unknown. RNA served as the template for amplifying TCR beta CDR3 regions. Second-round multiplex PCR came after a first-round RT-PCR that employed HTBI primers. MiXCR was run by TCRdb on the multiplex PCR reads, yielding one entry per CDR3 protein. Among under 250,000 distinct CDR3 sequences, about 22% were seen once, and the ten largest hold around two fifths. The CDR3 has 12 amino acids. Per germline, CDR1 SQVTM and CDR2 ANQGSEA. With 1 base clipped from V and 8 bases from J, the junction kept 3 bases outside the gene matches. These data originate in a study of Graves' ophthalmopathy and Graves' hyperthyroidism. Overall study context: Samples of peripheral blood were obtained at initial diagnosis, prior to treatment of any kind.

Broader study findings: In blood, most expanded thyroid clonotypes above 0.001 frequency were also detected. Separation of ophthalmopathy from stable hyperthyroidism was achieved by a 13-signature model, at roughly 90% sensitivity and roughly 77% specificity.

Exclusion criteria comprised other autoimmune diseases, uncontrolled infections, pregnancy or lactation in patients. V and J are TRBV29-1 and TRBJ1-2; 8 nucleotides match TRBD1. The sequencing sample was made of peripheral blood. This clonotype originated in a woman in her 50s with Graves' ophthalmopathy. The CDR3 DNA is TGCAGCGTTGAAGGGACAGGGCTCGGCTACACCTTC. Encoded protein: CSVEGTGLGYTF. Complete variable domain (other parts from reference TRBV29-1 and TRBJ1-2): SAVISQKPSRDICQRGTSLTIQCQVDSQVTMMFWYRQQPGQSLTLIATANQGSEATYESGFVIDKFPISRPNLTFSTLTVSNMSPEDSSIYLCSVEGTGLGYTFGSGTRLTVV.